This is a list of T cell receptor beta chains from one sample in a study of cytomegalovirus exposure and HLA in healthy donors. The table came from immunoSEQ multiplex PCR; TCRdb's copy has only in-frame clones and leaves some out. The sample includes about 130,000 clones, about 76% of them seen just once. Specimen: PBMCs. Receptors were obtained from a man aged 18 to 30 in good health and CMV-seronegative. CDR3s include the opening cysteine and the closing phenylalanine or tryptophan. A D gene is named only where the DNA matches it firmly. Where a row states a size, it is once, few, many or the class of an expanded clone; other rows omit it.

size	V	J	D	CDR3	DNA
-	TRBV5-1	TRBJ1-6	TRBD1	CASSLDTGGDSPLHF	TGCGCCAGCAGCTTAGACACAGGGGGCGATTCACCCCTCCACTTT
-	TRBV6-5	TRBJ1-2	-	CACSYSSGSYTF	TGTGCCTGCAGTTACTCTAGCGGGAGCTACACCTTC
few	TRBV4-3	TRBJ2-7	-	CASSQDRSGALYEQYF	TGCGCCAGCAGCCAAGATCGGTCAGGGGCGCTATACGAGCAGTACTTC
-	TRBV2	TRBJ2-7	-	CASSRIQGKQYF	TGTGCCAGCAGCAGAATACAGGGAAAGCAGTACTTC
once	TRBV4-3	TRBJ1-6	TRBD1	CASSQDLLDRGFSPLHF	TGCGCCAGCAGCCAAGATCTGTTGGACAGGGGCTTTTCACCCCTCCACTTT
-	TRBV5-1	TRBJ2-5	TRBD1	CASREGTGRETQYF	TGCGCCAGCAGGGAAGGGACAGGGAGGGAGACCCAGTACTTC
-	TRBV27	TRBJ1-3	-	CASRSHSGNTIYF	TGTGCCAGCCGTTCCCACTCTGGAAACACCATATATTTT
-	TRBV15	TRBJ1-2	-	CAVRGGVLYEHGYTF	TGTGCCGTACGCGGAGGGGTCCTTTACGAGCATGGCTACACCTTC
-	TRBV4-1	TRBJ1-2	-	CASSQDSYNYGYTF	TGCGCCAGCAGCCAAGACTCTTATAACTATGGCTACACCTTC
-	TRBV6-6	TRBJ2-3	TRBD1	CASSYHRGQAADTQYF	TGTGCCAGCAGTTACCACCGGGGACAGGCTGCAGATACGCAGTATTTT
-	TRBV14	TRBJ2-7	TRBD2	CASSPTGGFYEQYF	TGTGCCAGCAGCCCAACCGGGGGGTTCTACGAGCAGTACTTC
-	TRBV10-2	TRBJ2-7	-	CASSESQYYEQYF	TGCGCCAGCAGTGAGTCCCAGTACTACGAGCAGTACTTC
-	TRBV7-6	TRBJ1-6	-	CASSLGGVGNSPLHF	TGTGCCAGCAGCTTAGGGGGAGTTGGTAATTCACCCCTCCACTTT
-	TRBV19	TRBJ1-5	-	CASSMRRSFDQPQHF	TGTGCCAGTAGTATGCGGAGGTCATTTGATCAGCCCCAGCATTTT
few	TRBV28	TRBJ2-2	TRBD1	CASIDRVGNTGELFF	TGTGCCAGTATAGACAGGGTTGGGAACACCGGGGAGCTGTTTTTT
-	TRBV7-6	TRBJ1-6	TRBD1	CASSLEDRAVLGSPLHF	TGTGCCAGCAGCTTAGAGGACAGGGCGGTGTTGGGTTCACCCCTCCACTTT
few	TRBV5-6	TRBJ1-4	-	CASSLGRGGLEKLFF	TGTGCCAGCAGCTTGGGGAGGGGAGGATTGGAAAAACTGTTTTTT
few	TRBV7-9	TRBJ1-5	-	CASSVGQPYSNQPQHF	TGTGCCAGCAGCGTTGGACAGCCATATAGCAATCAGCCCCAGCATTTT
-	TRBV4-3	TRBJ2-7	TRBD1	CASSQLGRGTYEQYF	TGCGCCAGCAGCCAATTGGGCAGGGGGACCTACGAGCAGTACTTC
-	TRBV19	TRBJ1-5	-	CASSKQGQPQHF	TGTGCCAGTAGTAAACAGGGCCAGCCCCAGCATTTT
-	TRBV7-2	TRBJ1-6	-	CASSLIAWGTGGNSPLHF	TGTGCCAGCAGCTTGATAGCGTGGGGTACGGGTGGTAATTCACCCCTCCACTTT
-	TRBV7-2	TRBJ2-1	-	CASSPRQAAGQFF	TGTGCCAGCAGCCCACGACAGGCTGCAGGGCAGTTCTTC
-	TRBV11-3	TRBJ2-1	-	CASSSGAGTSGHEQFF	TGTGCCAGCAGCTCAGGGGCCGGGACATCGGGTCATGAGCAGTTCTTC
few	TRBV18	TRBJ1-4	TRBD1	CASSPRRNNRDRGSATNEKLFF	TGTGCCAGCTCACCAAGAAGAAATAACCGGGACAGGGGGAGCGCAACTAATGAAAAACTGTTTTTT
-	TRBV6-1	TRBJ1-2	-	CASSEARSQGKINYGYTF	TGTGCCAGCAGTGAAGCGCGATCTCAGGGGAAGATCAACTATGGCTACACCTTC